This T cell receptor beta chain was retrieved from a study of CD8 T cells in ankylosing spondylitis. In its sample, this clonotype was seen a few times. Its specificity is unknown. Study-wide findings and caveats: Among TCR beta sequences, a motif of fewer than 10 highly homologous variants appeared characteristic of ankylosing spondylitis blood. Matched ankylosing spondylitis synovial fluid reportedly showed significant enrichment of disease-linked clones.

As the method for making TCR beta libraries, quantitative 5'-RACE with molecular barcodes was used. MiXCR, run by TCRdb on the 5' RACE reads, gives a single entry per CDR3 protein. There are 650,000 to 800,000 distinct CDR3 sequences in the sample; 15% to 20% occur only once, and under 20% lies in the top ten. CDR1 is MGHRA and CDR2 is YSYEKL in the germline V gene. The CDR3 is made up of 15 amino acids. V was clipped by 0 bases and J by 2 bases, with 8 bases between them. The sequence came from a male donor with ankylosing spondylitis. The sequencing input was blood, either unsorted or a sorted T cell fraction (not recorded which). V gene TRBV4-1 combines with J gene TRBJ2-1, with a possible D match to TRBD1 (6 bases). DNA of the CDR3: TGCGCCAGCAGCCAAGATCGGACAGCCTACAATGAGCAGTTCTTC. Its protein is CASSQDRTAYNEQFF.